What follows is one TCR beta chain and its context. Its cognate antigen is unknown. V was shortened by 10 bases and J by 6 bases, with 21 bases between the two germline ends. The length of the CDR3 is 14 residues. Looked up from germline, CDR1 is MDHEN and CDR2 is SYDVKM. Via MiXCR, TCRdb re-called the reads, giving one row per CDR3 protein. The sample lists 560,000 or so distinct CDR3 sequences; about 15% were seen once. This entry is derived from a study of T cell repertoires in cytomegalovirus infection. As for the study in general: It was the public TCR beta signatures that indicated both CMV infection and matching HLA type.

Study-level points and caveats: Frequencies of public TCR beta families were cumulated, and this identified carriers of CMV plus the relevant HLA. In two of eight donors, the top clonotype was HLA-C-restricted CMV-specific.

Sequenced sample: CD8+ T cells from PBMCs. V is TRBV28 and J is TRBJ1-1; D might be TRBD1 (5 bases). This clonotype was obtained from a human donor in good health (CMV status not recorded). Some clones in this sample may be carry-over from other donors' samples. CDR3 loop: CATRKRGGRPEAFF. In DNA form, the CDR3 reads TGTGCCACCCGAAAACGGGGGGGTCGGCCTGAAGCTTTCTTT.